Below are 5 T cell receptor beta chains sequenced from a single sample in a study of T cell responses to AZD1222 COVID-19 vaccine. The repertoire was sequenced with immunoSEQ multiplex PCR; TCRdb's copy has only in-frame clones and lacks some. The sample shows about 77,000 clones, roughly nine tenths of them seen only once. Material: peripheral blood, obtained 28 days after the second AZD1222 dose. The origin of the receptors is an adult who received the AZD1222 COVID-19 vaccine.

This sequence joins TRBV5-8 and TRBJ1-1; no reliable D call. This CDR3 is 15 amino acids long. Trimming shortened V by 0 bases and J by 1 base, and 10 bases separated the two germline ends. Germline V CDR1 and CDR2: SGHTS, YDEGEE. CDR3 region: CASSLDGAGNTEAFF. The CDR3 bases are TGTGCCAGCAGCTTGGATGGCGCAGGGAACACTGAAGCTTTCTTT. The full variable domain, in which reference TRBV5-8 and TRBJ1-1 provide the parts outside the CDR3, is EAGVTQSPTHLIKTRGQQATLRCSPISGHTSVYWYQQALGLGLQFLLWYDEGEERNRGNFPPRFSGRQFPNYSSELNVNALELEDSALYLCASSLDGAGNTEAFFGQGTRLTVV.

CDR3 in DNA: TGTGCCAGCAGCTTGTGGGGGACTGGCCCAAGTGAGCAGTTCTTC. It codes for CASSLWGTGPSEQFF. The chain uses TRBV5-6 and TRBJ2-1; perhaps TRBD2 as D (6 bases). CDR3 length: 15 amino acids. The V and J ends lost 1 base and 9 bases respectively, with 17 bases between them. Per germline, CDR1 SGHDT and CDR2 YYEEEE.

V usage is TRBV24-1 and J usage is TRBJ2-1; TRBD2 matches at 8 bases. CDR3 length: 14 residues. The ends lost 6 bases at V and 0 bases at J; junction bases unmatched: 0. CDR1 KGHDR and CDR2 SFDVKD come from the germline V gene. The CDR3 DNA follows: TGTGCCACCAGTACTAGCGGCTCCTACAATGAGCAGTTCTTC. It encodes CATSTSGSYNEQFF.

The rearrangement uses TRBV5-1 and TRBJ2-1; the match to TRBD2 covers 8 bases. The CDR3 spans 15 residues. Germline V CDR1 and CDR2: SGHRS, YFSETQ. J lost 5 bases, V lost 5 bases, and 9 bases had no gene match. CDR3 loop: CASRVYSRGDNEQFF. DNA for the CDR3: TGCGCCAGCAGAGTCTATTCGCGGGGGGACAATGAGCAGTTCTTC.

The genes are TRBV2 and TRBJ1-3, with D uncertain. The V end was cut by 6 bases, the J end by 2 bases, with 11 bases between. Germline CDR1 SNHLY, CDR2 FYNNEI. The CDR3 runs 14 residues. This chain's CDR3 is CASRGIGTGNTIYF. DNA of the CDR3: TGTGCCAGCAGGGGCATTGGGACTGGAAACACCATATATTTT.